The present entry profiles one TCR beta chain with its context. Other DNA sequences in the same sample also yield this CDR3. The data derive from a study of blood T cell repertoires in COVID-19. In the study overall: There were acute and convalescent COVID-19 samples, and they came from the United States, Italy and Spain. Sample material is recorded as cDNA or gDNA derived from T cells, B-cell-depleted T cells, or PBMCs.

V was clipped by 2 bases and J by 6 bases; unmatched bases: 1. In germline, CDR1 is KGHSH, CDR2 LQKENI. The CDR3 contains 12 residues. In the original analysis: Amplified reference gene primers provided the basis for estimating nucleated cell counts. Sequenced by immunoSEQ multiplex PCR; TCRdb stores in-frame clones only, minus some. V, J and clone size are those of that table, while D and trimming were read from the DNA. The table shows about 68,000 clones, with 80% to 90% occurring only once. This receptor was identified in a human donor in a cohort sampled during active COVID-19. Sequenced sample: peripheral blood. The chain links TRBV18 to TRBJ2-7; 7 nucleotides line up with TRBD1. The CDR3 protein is CASSPDRAEQYF. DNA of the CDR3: TGTGCCAGCTCACCAGACAGGGCCGAGCAGTACTTC.